The rows below give T cell receptor beta chains drawn from one sample of a study of the immune and genomic landscape of osteosarcoma. Assay: immunoSEQ multiplex PCR; the TCRdb copy retains only in-frame clones and omits some. The data contain around 2,700 clones, 72% of them singletons. Sequenced sample: tumor tissue from a local recurrence in the femur. All receptors derive from a man aged 18 to 30 with osteosarcoma. Both conserved end residues are part of each CDR3. A D gene is named only where the DNA matches it firmly. Some rows have no size entry. The others give once, few or many, or a class for an expanded clone.

D	V	J	size	CDR3	DNA
NA	TRBV11-2	TRBJ2-1	NA	CASDPTGREQFF	TGTGCCAGCGACCCCACAGGGCGGGAGCAGTTCTTC
TRBD1	TRBV11-2	TRBJ2-7	NA	CASSLHRSRQGNTYF	TGTGCCAGCAGCCTTCACCGTTCCCGACAGGGGAATACGTACTTC
TRBD1	TRBV10-2	TRBJ2-7	large	CASSDSGQGYEQYF	TGCGCCAGCAGTGATTCGGGACAGGGCTACGAGCAGTACTTC
TRBD1	TRBV11-3	TRBJ2-1	NA	CASSPGQSNEQFF	TGTGCCAGCAGCCCGGGACAGAGTAATGAGCAGTTCTTC
NA	TRBV6-1	TRBJ2-3	NA	CASMATRSADTQYF	TGTGCCAGCATGGCTACCCGGTCGGCAGATACGCAGTATTTT
TRBD2	TRBV6-4	TRBJ2-1	few	CASSDSTSGSNEQFF	TGTGCCAGCAGTGACTCGACTAGCGGGAGCAATGAGCAGTTCTTC
NA	TRBV20-1	TRBJ2-2	few	CSATFSGELFF	TGCAGTGCTACCTTCAGCGGGGAGCTGTTTTTT
NA	TRBV6-5	TRBJ1-2	NA	CASSYSQAPYGYTF	TGTGCCAGCAGTTACTCTCAGGCACCCTATGGCTACACCTTC
NA	TRBV9	TRBJ2-7	once	CASSVSYSPSSYEQYF	TGTGCCAGCAGCGTTTCGTACAGCCCGAGCTCCTACGAGCAGTACTTC
TRBD2	TRBV6-1	TRBJ2-3	few	CASGRTSGGTDTQYF	TGTGCCAGCGGGCGGACTAGCGGGGGCACAGATACGCAGTATTTT
NA	TRBV5-6	TRBJ2-7	NA	CASSLAYEQYF	TGTGCCAGCAGCTTGGCCTACGAGCAGTACTTC
TRBD2	TRBV2	TRBJ2-7	NA	CASSHSPSGRNEQYF	TGTGCCAGCAGTCACTCGCCTAGCGGGAGAAACGAGCAGTACTTC
NA	TRBV19	TRBJ2-1	NA	CASSIVPGSYNEQFF	TGTGCCAGTAGTATAGTTCCGGGCTCCTACAATGAGCAGTTCTTC
TRBD1	TRBV2	TRBJ2-7	NA	CASSDEGATHYEQYF	TGTGCCAGCAGTGACGAGGGGGCTACTCATTACGAGCAGTACTTC
NA	TRBV30	TRBJ2-5	NA	CAWKAGRETQYF	TGTGCCTGGAAGGCAGGGAGGGAGACCCAGTACTTC